This T cell receptor (beta chain) comes out of a study of monozygotic twins with inflammatory bowel disease. Study-level findings and limits: The data gave no support to a single strong IBD-associated signal or clonotype. Patients with IBD had less TCRbeta diversity (inverse Simpson) than their healthy co-twins.

The CDR3 extends over 12 amino acids. Germline V CDR1 and CDR2: SGHKS, YYEKEE (reference sequence). Concerning this clonotype itself: Antigen specificity is unknown.

TCRdb reprocessed the 5' RACE reads; each CDR3 protein has one entry and no DNA is given. The listing records about 420,000 distinct CDR3 sequences. The specimen was blood. The chain uses TRBV5-5 and TRBJ1-1; TCRdb designates TRBD1, a call that cannot be tested without DNA. This TCR derives from a human donor with ulcerative colitis or Crohn's disease, or a healthy co-twin of an affected twin (not recorded which). The CDR3: CASSPRQGEAFF.